The clone carrying this TCR beta chain was detected only a few times. Its target is not known. This sample was taken from a study of response to subunit inactivated influenza vaccine. Study results and limitations: Few new T cells, the authors suggested, are recruited by each seasonal influenza vaccination.

TCRdb reprocessed the RT-PCR reads with MiXCR, giving one entry per CDR3 protein. The table lists 500,000 to 600,000 distinct CDR3 sequences, 12% of them singletons. The sequence derives from a man aged 45-65 years who received an inactivated influenza vaccine. The material was PBMCs from blood, obtained on the day of vaccination.

CDR3 nucleotides: TGTGCCAGCAGCTTAGTTCCTAGCGGGGGGATCCAAGAGACCCAGTACTTC. It encodes CASSLVPSGGIQETQYF. V is TRBV11-2 and J is TRBJ2-5, with 11 nucleotides matching TRBD2. Trimming cost V 1 base and J 1 base; bases outside gene matches: 5. In germline, CDR1 is SGHAT, CDR2 FQNNGV. This CDR3 is built from 17 residues.